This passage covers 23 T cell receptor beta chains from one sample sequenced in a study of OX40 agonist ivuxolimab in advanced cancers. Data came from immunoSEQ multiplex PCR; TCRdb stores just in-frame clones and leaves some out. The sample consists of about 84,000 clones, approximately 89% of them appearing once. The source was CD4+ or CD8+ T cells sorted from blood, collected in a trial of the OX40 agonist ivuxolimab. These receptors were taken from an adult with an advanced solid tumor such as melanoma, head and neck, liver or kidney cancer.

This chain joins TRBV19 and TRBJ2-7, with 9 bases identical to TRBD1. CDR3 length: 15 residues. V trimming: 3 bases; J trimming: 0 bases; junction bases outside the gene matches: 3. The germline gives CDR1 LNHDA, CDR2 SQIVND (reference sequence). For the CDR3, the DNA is TGTGCCAGTAGTATTGGGACAGGGCACTCCTACGAGCAGTACTTC. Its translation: CASSIGTGHSYEQYF. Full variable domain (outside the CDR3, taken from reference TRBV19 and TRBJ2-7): DGGITQSPKYLFRKEGQNVTLSCEQNLNHDAMYWYRQDPGQGLRLIYYSQIVNDFQKGDIAEGYSVSREKKESFPLTVTSAQKNPTAFYLCASSIGTGHSYEQYFGPGTRLTVT.

For the CDR3, the DNA is TGCGCCAGCAGCTTGGGGACACCGTACGAGCAGTACTTC. Translated: CASSLGTPYEQYF. The chain is built from TRBV5-1 and TRBJ2-7; possibly TRBD1 for D (5 bases). This CDR3 has 13 residues. Trimming stripped 0 bases from V and 4 bases from J, with 8 bases between. Germline loops: CDR1 SGHRS, CDR2 YFSETQ.

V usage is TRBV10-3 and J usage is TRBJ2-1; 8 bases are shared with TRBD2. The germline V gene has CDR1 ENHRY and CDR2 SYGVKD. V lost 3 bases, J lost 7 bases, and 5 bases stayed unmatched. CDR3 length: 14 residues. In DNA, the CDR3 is TGTGCCATCAGTGAACAGCGGGAGTCAAATGAGCAGTTCTTC. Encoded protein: CAISEQRESNEQFF.

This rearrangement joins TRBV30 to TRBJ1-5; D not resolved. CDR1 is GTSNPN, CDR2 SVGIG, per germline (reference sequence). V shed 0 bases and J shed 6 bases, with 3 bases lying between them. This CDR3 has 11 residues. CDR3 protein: CAWSVGQPQHF. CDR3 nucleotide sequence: TGTGCCTGGAGTGTGGGTCAGCCCCAGCATTTT.

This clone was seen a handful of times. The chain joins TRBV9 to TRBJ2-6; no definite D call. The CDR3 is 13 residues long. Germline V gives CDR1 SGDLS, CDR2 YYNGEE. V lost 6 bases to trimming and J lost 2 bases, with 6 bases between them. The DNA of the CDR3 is TGTGCCAGCACCATAACTGGGGCCAACGTCCTGACTTTC. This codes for CASTITGANVLTF.

CDR3 in DNA: TGTGCCAGCAGTTACTCGGTTAGCGGGAGTTTTGATACGCAGTATTTT. This encodes CASSYSVSGSFDTQYF. J is TRBJ2-3 and V is TRBV6-5, with TRBD2 identical over 9 bases. CDR3 size: 16 residues. With 0 bases clipped from V and 6 bases from J, the junction kept 7 bases outside the gene matches. Looked up from germline, CDR1 is MNHEY and CDR2 is SVGAGI.

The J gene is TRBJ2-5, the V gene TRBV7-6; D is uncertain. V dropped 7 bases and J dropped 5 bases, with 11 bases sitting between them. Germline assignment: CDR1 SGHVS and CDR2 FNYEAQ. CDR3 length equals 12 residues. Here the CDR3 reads CASTHQEETQYF. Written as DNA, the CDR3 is TGTGCCAGCACCCATCAGGAGGAGACCCAGTACTTC. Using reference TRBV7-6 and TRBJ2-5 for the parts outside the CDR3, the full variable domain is GAGVSQSPRYKVTKRGQDVALRCDPISGHVSLYWYRQALGQGPEFLTYFNYEAQQDKSGLPNDRFSAERPEGSISTLTIQRTEQRDSAMYRCASTHQEETQYFGPGTRLLVL.

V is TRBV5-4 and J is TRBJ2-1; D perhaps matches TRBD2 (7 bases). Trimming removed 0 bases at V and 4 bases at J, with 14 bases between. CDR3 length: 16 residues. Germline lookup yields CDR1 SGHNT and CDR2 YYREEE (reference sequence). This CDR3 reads CASSLESRGPYNEQFF. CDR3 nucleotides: TGTGCCAGCAGCTTGGAGTCGCGGGGGCCATACAATGAGCAGTTCTTC.

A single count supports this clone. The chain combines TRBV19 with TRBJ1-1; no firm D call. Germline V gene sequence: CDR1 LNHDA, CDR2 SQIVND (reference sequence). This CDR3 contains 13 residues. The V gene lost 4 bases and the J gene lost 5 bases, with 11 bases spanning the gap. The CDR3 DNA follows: TGTGCCAGTAGTAGGGAGGAGAGAACTGAAGCTTTCTTT. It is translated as CASSREERTEAFF.

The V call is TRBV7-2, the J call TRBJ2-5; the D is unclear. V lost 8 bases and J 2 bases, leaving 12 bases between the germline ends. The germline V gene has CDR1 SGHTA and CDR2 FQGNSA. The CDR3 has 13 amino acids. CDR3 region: CASSRAGQETQYF. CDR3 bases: TGTGCCAGCTCCCGAGCCGGACAAGAGACCCAGTACTTC.

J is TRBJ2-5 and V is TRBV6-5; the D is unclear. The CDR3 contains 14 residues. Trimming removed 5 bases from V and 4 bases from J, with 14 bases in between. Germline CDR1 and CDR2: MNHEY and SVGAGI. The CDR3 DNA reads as TGTGCCAGCAGTCCTCGGATTTTACGAGAGACCCAGTACTTC. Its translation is CASSPRILRETQYF.

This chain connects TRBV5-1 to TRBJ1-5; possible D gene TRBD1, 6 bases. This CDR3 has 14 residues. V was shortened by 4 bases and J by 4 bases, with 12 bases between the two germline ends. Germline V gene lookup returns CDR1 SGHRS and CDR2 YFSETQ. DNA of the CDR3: TGCGCCAGCAGCCCATCGACAGGTAATCAGCCCCAGCATTTT. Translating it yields CASSPSTGNQPQHF.

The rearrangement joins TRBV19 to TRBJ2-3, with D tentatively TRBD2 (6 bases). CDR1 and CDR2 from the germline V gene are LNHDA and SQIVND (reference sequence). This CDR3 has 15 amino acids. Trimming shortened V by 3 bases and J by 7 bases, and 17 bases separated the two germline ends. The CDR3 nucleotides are TGTGCCAGTAGTATTTACCCACCTAGCGTGAATACGCAGTATTTT. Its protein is CASSIYPPSVNTQYF.

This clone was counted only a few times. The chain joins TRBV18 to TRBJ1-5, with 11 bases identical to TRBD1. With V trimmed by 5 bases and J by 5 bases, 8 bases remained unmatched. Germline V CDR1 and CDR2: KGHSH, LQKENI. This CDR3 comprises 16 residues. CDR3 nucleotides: TGTGCCAGCTCATCTTCCGGGACAGGGGGGGATCAGCCCCAGCATTTT. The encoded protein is CASSSSGTGGDQPQHF. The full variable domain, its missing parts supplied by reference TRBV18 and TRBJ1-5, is NAGVMQNPRHLVRRRGQEARLRCSPMKGHSHVYWYRQLPEEGLKFMVYLQKENIIDESGMPKERFSAEFPKEGPSILRIQQVVRGDSAAYFCASSSSGTGGDQPQHFGDGTRLSIL.

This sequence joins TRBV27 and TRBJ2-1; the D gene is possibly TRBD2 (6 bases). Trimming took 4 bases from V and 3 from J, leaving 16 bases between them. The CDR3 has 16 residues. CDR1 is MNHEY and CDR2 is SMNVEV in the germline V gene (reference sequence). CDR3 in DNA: TGTGCCAGCAGTTCAACTAGCAGAACACACTACAATGAGCAGTTCTTC. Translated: CASSSTSRTHYNEQFF.

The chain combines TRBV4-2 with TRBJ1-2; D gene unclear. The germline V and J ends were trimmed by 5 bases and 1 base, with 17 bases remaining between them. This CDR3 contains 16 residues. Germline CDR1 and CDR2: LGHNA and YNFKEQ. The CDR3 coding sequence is TGTGCCAGCAGCGATACTCGGAGGGCTCTTAACTATGGCTACACCTTC. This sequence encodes CASSDTRRALNYGYTF.

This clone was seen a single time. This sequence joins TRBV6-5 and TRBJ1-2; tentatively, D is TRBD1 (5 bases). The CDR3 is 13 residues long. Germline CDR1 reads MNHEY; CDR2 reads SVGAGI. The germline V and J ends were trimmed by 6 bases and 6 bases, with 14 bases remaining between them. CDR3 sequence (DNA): TGTGCCAGCAGACGGGACGGTTACAATGGCTACACCTTC. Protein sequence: CASRRDGYNGYTF.

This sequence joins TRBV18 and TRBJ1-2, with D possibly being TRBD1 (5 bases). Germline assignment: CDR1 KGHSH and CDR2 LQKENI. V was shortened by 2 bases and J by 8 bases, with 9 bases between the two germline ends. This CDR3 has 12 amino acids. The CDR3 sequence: CASSPNQGGYTF. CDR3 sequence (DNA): TGTGCCAGCTCACCAAATCAGGGCGGCTACACCTTC. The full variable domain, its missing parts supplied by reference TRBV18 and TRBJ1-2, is NAGVMQNPRHLVRRRGQEARLRCSPMKGHSHVYWYRQLPEEGLKFMVYLQKENIIDESGMPKERFSAEFPKEGPSILRIQQVVRGDSAAYFCASSPNQGGYTFGSGTRLTVV.

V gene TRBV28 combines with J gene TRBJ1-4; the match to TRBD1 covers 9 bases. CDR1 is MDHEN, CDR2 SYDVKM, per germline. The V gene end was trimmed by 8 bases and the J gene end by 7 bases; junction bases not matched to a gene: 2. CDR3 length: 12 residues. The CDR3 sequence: CASGTGPEKLFF. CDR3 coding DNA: TGTGCCAGCGGGACAGGGCCTGAAAAACTGTTTTTT.

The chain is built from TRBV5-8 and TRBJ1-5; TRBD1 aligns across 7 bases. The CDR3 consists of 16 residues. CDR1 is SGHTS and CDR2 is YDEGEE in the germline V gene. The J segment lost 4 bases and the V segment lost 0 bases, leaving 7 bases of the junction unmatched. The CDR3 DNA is TGTGCCAGCAGCTTGGAACAGGGGCCAAAGAATCAGCCCCAGCATTTT. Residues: CASSLEQGPKNQPQHF.

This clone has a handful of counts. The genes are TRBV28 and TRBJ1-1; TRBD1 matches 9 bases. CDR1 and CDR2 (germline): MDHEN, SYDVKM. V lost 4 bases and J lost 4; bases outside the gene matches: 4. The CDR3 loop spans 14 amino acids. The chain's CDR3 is CASSSTGGRTEAFF. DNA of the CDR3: TGTGCCAGCAGTTCTACAGGGGGCCGCACTGAAGCTTTCTTT. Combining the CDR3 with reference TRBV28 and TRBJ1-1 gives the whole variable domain DVKVTQSSRYLVKRTGEKVFLECVQDMDHENMFWYRQDPGLGLRLIYFSYDVKMKEKGDIPEGYSVSREKKERFSLILESASTNQTSMYLCASSSTGGRTEAFFGQGTRLTVV.

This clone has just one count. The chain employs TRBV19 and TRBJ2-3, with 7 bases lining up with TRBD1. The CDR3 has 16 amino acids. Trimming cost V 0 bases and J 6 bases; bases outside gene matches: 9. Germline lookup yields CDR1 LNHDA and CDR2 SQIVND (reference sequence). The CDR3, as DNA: TGTGCCAGTAGTATAGAAGGCGGCAGGGGGTGGGATACGCAGTATTTT. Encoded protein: CASSIEGGRGWDTQYF.

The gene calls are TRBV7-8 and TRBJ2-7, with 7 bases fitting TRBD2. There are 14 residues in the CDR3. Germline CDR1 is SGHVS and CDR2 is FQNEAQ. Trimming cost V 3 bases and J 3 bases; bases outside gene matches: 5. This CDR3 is CASSLTSQSYEQYF. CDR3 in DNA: TGTGCCAGCAGCTTGACTAGCCAAAGCTACGAGCAGTACTTC.